The rows below give T cell receptor beta chains drawn from one sample of a study of regulatory T cells in long-lasting Graves disease. TCRdb reprocessed the multiplex PCR reads with MiXCR, giving one entry per CDR3 protein. The repertoire holds about 350,000 distinct CDR3 sequences, with roughly a sixth as singletons. Separately, the same data were catalogued under a study of T cells in Graves' hyperthyroidism and ophthalmopathy.

The sample consisted of peripheral blood mononuclear cells (PBMCs), taken at new diagnosis, from a patient treated with antithyroid drugs. The receptors derive from a middle-aged man with Graves disease. Each CDR3 is given with its conserved first and last residue. The order of the fields is J gene, clone size, V gene, CDR3 protein. Size is omitted from some rows. Given values are once, few, many or a class for expanded clones.

TRBJ1-1 | many | TRBV11-1 | CASSDRGGTEAFF
TRBJ2-7 | NA | TRBV6-2/TRBV6-3 | CASARDRGFYEQYF
TRBJ1-5 | many | TRBV3-1 | CASSQDADQPQHF
TRBJ2-4 | many | TRBV27 | CASSHRTGGLQYF
TRBJ2-7 | many | TRBV28 | CASRIQQGYEQYF
TRBJ1-3 | many | TRBV12-3/TRBV12-4 | CASTTRGVGLRSGNTIYF
TRBJ1-1 | NA | TRBV11-2 | CASSLDSAGVGMNTEAFF
TRBJ2-3 | many | TRBV24-1 | CATSGEDRGRTDTQYF
TRBJ1-5 | many | TRBV2 | CASSMDRGPNSNQPQHF
TRBJ2-3 | many | TRBV9 | CASSATGTVSTDTQYF
TRBJ1-5 | few | TRBV6-2/TRBV6-3 | CASSNPLRGGQPQHF
TRBJ1-2 | NA | TRBV18 | CASSPGQDLYGYTF
TRBJ2-7 | many | TRBV6-1 | CASRAGLQNYEQYF
TRBJ2-5 | NA | TRBV24-1 | CATSDPTGRGETQYF
TRBJ2-1 | many | TRBV12-3/TRBV12-4 | CASSFGLVGEQFF
TRBJ1-4 | few | TRBV6-1 | CASSTSGGANEKLFF
TRBJ2-3 | many | TRBV30 | CAWRRQMTDTQYF
TRBJ1-6 | many | TRBV7-2 | CASRPDTVGRDPLHF
TRBJ2-7 | NA | TRBV20-1 | CSARDLPSTSGVLEQYF
TRBJ1-5 | few | TRBV20-1 | CSAKGGQVSNQPQHF
TRBJ2-3 | many | TRBV11-3 | CASSLPIRGGDTQYF
TRBJ1-1 | many | TRBV28 | CASTEIGRMNTEAFF
TRBJ2-7 | many | TRBV18 | CASSPAQGYEQYF
TRBJ2-3 | many | TRBV5-5 | CASSILRDRDTDTQYF
TRBJ2-2 | NA | TRBV10-1 | CASSAGTGDTGELFF
TRBJ2-7 | many | TRBV28 | CASSLSGLSYEQYF
TRBJ2-3 | few | TRBV24-1 | CATRKSGEDTQYF
TRBJ2-5 | many | TRBV3-1 | CASSQDLAGGRAQYF
TRBJ2-5 | many | TRBV2 | CASRRARGIQETQYF
TRBJ2-5 | many | TRBV7-9 | CASSLGRQTQETQYF
TRBJ2-7 | many | TRBV11-2 | CASSLLARSSYEQYF
TRBJ2-5 | NA | TRBV29-1 | CSVLWWGAGETQYF
TRBJ2-7 | NA | TRBV6-2/TRBV6-3 | CASRSIFNRVQTYEQYF
TRBJ1-1 | few | TRBV5-1 | CASSIGFNTEAFF
TRBJ2-1 | NA | TRBV4-2 | CASSQGPGQGYNEQFF